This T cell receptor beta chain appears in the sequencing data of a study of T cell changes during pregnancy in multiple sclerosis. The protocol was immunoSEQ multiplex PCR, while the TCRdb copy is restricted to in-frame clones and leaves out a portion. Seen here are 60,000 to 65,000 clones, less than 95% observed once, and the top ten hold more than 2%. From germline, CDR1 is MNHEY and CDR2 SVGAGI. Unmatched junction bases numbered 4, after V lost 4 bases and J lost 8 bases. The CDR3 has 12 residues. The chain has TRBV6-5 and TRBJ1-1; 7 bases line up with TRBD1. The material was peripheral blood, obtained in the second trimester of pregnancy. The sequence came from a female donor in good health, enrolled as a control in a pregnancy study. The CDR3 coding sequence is TGTGCCAGCAGTTCGGGACAGCCCGAAGCTTTCTTT. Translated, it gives CASSSGQPEAFF.